This TCR beta chain came from a study of graft-versus-host responses after intestinal transplantation. TCRdb keeps only in-frame clones here, not all; method: immunoSEQ multiplex PCR. Found here are about 47,000 clones, approximately 95% of them singletons; the top ten hold around 0.21%. This clone occurred once. What it binds is not known. There are 16 residues in the CDR3. The germline CDR1 and CDR2 sequences are SGHNT and YYREEE (reference sequence). The V segment lost 3 bases and the J segment 4 bases; nucleotides outside the gene matches: 5. This sample comprised unstimulated CD8+ T cells sorted from spleen or lymph node cells, obtained before transplant. The origin of this receptor is a human donor who was the organ donor for an intestinal transplant. The chain employs TRBV5-4 and TRBJ2-6; TRBD1 matches at 9 bases. CDR3: CASSSDRGPGANVLTF. As DNA, the CDR3 is TGTGCCAGCAGCTCGGACAGGGGTCCCGGGGCCAACGTCCTGACTTTC.